This T cell receptor beta chain derives from a study of T cells in Graves' hyperthyroidism and ophthalmopathy. Template material for amplifying TCR beta CDR3 regions consisted of RNA transcripts. The HTBI primer set served for first-round RT-PCR of the TCR CDR3. TCRdb redid the calling of the multiplex PCR reads with MiXCR, one entry per CDR3 protein. The sample consists of roughly 640,000 distinct CDR3 sequences, around 15% of them appearing once. Looked up from germline, CDR1 is SQVTM and CDR2 is ANQGSEA. V lost 7 bases, J lost 8 bases, and 17 bases lay in between. CDR3 length: 12 amino acids. The chain couples TRBV29-1 to TRBJ1-2; D is possibly TRBD1 (6 bases). The sequence was collected from a woman aged 40 to 55 with Graves' ophthalmopathy. Sequences were obtained from blood. CDR3 bases: TGCAGCGATGGGGGCCTTCTGAGAGGCTACACCTTC. The encoded protein is CSDGGLLRGYTF.